This T cell receptor (beta chain) was captured in a study of T cells in Graves' hyperthyroidism and ophthalmopathy. Only a few counts were recorded for this clonotype. The germline V gene encodes CDR1 DFQATT and CDR2 SNEGSKA (reference sequence). The CDR3 consists of 19 residues. Trimming removed 1 base from V and 1 base from J, with 25 bases in between. The CDR3 regions of TCR beta were amplified from RNA transcripts. Researchers ran a first-round RT-PCR on the TCR CDR3 using the HTBI primer set. TCRdb analysed the multiplex PCR reads with MiXCR anew, one entry per CDR3 protein. Among under 600,000 distinct CDR3 sequences listed, around 16% were seen once.

Sequenced input: blood. The chain employs TRBV20-1 and TRBJ1-1; possibly TRBD1 for D (6 bases). The TCR sequence derives from a middle-aged woman with Graves' ophthalmopathy. This CDR3 is CSARVPRGRGGSGNTEAFF. CDR3 DNA sequence: TGCAGTGCTAGAGTCCCCCGCGGCAGGGGAGGGAGTGGGAACACTGAAGCTTTCTTT.